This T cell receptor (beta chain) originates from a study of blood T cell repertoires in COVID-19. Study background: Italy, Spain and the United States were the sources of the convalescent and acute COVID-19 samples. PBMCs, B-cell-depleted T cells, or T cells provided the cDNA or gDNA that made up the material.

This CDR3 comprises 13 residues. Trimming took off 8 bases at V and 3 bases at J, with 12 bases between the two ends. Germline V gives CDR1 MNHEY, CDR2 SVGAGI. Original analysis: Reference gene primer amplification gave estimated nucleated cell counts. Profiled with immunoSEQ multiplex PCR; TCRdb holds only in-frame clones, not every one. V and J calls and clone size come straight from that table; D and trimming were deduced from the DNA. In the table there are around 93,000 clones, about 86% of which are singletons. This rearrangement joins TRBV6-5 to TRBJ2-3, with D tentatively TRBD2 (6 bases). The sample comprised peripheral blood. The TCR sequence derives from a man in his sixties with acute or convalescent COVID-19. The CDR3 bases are TGTGCCAGCGGGGGACTGGTAACAGATACGCAGTATTTT. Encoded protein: CASGGLVTDTQYF.